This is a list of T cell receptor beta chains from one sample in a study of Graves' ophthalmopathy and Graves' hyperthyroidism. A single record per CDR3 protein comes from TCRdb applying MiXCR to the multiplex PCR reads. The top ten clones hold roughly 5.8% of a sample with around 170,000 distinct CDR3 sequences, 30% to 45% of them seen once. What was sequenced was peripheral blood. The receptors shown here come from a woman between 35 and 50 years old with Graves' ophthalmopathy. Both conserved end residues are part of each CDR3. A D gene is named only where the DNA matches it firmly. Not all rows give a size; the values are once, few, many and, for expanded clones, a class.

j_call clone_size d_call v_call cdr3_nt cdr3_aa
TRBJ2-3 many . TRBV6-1 TGTGCCAGCAGTGAAGGCCCGCATCTCACAGATACGCAGTATTTT CASSEGPHLTDTQYF
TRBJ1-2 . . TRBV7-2 TGTGCCTGGACCTCCGAGGCAGGGACTAACTATGGCTACACCTTC CAWTSEAGTNYGYTF
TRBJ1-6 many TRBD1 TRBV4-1 TGCGCCAGCAGCCAGACTGGACAGGGGAGTTCACCCCTCCACTTT CASSQTGQGSSPLHF
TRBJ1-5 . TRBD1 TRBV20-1 TGCAGTGCTGGAGGACAGGCAAATCAGCCCCAGCATTTT CSAGGQANQPQHF
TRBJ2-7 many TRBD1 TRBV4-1 TGCGCCAGCAGCCAATCAGGACAGGCAACCTACGAGCAGTACTTC CASSQSGQATYEQYF
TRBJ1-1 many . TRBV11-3 TGTGCCAGCAGCTTCGGAGTTTGGAACACTGAAGCTTTCTTT CASSFGVWNTEAFF
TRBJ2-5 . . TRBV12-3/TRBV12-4 TGTGCCAGCAAGACCGGGACGTACCAAGAGACCCAGTACTTC CASKTGTYQETQYF
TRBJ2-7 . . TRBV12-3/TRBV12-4 TGTGCCAGCAAGTGGTCTAGGCTAACCTACGAGCAGTACTTC CASKWSRLTYEQYF
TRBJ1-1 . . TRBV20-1 TGCAGTGCTAGGGACTCCCCATTTCGTGGAGGGGGGACTGAAGCTTTCTTT CSARDSPFRGGGTEAFF
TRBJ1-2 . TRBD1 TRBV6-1 TGTGCCAGCAGACCCCAGGGGGTTGGTGGCTACACCTTC CASRPQGVGGYTF